These T cell receptor beta chains were read from a single sample in a study of cytomegalovirus exposure and HLA in healthy donors. Assay used: immunoSEQ multiplex PCR; TCRdb lists only in-frame clones, some missing. The sample has about 190,000 clones; around four fifths are singletons. Sequencing was carried out using PBMCs. The source of these receptors is a woman between 45 and 65 years old in good health and CMV-seropositive. CDR3s include the opening cysteine and the closing phenylalanine or tryptophan. The D gene is left open where the match is weak. Clone size appears in some rows only: once, few, many, or a class for an expanded clone.

d_call,j_call,clone_size,v_call,cdr3_nt,cdr3_aa
.,TRBJ2-7,.,TRBV4-3,TGCGCCAGCAGCCAAGGGGGCCGGATCGAGCAGTACTTC,CASSQGGRIEQYF
TRBD2,TRBJ2-1,.,TRBV19,TGTGCCAGTAGCACGGGGGGGGCTAGCTACAATGAGCAGTTCTTC,CASSTGGASYNEQFF
.,TRBJ1-3,.,TRBV28,TGTGCCAGCAGTTCCCAATCTCAGGGTCCTGGAAACACCATATATTTT,CASSSQSQGPGNTIYF
.,TRBJ1-5,.,TRBV27,TGTGCCAGCAGTTTATCGGGAGTCGTTAGCAATCAGCCCCAGCATTTT,CASSLSGVVSNQPQHF
TRBD2,TRBJ2-1,.,TRBV2,TGTGCCAGCTGGACTAGCGGGGGATACAATGAGCAGTTCTTC,CASWTSGGYNEQFF
TRBD1,TRBJ1-2,.,TRBV14,TGTGCCAGCAGCCAAATTGGGAACGCAGGGGGCTTTGGCTACACCTTC,CASSQIGNAGGFGYTF
TRBD1,TRBJ1-1,.,TRBV10-3,TGTGCCATCAGGACTACAGGGGCCACTGAAGCTTTCTTT,CAIRTTGATEAFF
TRBD1,TRBJ2-4,.,TRBV19,TGTGCCAGTGCGGGACAGGGGGCACCCAAAAACATTCAGTACTTC,CASAGQGAPKNIQYF
.,TRBJ2-1,.,TRBV2,TGTGCCAGCAGTGCTCTGAGTGGCAATGAGCAGTTCTTC,CASSALSGNEQFF
.,TRBJ1-2,.,TRBV5-1,TGCGCCAGCAGCTTGGCCAGTGGGGGACTGGATGGCTACACCTTC,CASSLASGGLDGYTF
.,TRBJ1-4,.,TRBV6-1,TGTGCCAGCAGTGAATCGGGGTTGGGCAAACTGTTTTTT,CASSESGLGKLFF
.,TRBJ1-1,.,TRBV7-9,TGTGCCAGCAGCCCGCAGGGTCCCACTGAAGCTTTCTTT,CASSPQGPTEAFF
.,TRBJ1-5,.,TRBV4-3,TGCGCCAGCAGCCAAGAGTACTTCTTCGGCAATCAGCCCCAGCATTTT,CASSQEYFFGNQPQHF
.,TRBJ1-1,few,TRBV18,TGTGCCAGCTCACCTTTACAGGGTGTAAACACTGAAGCTTTCTTT,CASSPLQGVNTEAFF
.,TRBJ1-2,.,TRBV14,TGTGCCAGCAGCCTAAACTCCGGAGGAAACTATGGCTACACCTTC,CASSLNSGGNYGYTF
TRBD1,TRBJ2-7,.,TRBV19,TGTGCCAGTAGCGCCCTACAGGGGGCGGTGGCCGAGCAGTACTTC,CASSALQGAVAEQYF
.,TRBJ1-4,.,TRBV10-3,TGTGCCATCAGTGGCTCGGGGGGGGAAAAACTGTTTTTT,CAISGSGGEKLFF
TRBD1,TRBJ1-2,once,TRBV30,TGTGCCTGGACCAGGACAGGGGGCGCCTATGGCTACACCTTC,CAWTRTGGAYGYTF
TRBD1,TRBJ1-6,.,TRBV2,TGTGCCAGCAGTGATAGGGGGCCAAGCTCCTATAATTCACCCCTCCACTTT,CASSDRGPSSYNSPLHF
TRBD1,TRBJ1-2,.,TRBV11-2,TGTGCCAGCAGCTTCTCCGGGACAGGGATCTATGGCTACACCTTC,CASSFSGTGIYGYTF
TRBD2,TRBJ2-5,.,TRBV7-9,TGTGCCAGCAGCTGGGAGGGCCGACAAGAGACCCAGTACTTC,CASSWEGRQETQYF
TRBD1,TRBJ2-5,few,TRBV6-5,TGTGCCAGCAGCGAAATCCATGGACAGGGGGAGACCCAGTACTTC,CASSEIHGQGETQYF
.,TRBJ2-7,.,TRBV4-2,TGTGCCAGCAGCCAAACGGGGTTCTCCTACGAGCAGTACTTC,CASSQTGFSYEQYF
TRBD2,TRBJ2-1,.,TRBV7-6,TGTGCCAGCAGCTTCTGGCGGGGGGCCCTCCCCCCCTCCGATGAGCAGTTCTTC,CASSFWRGALPPSDEQFF
TRBD1,TRBJ2-4,.,TRBV28,TGTGCCAGCAGCACCAAGGGACAGGGCATAGCCAAAAACATTCAGTACTTC,CASSTKGQGIAKNIQYF
.,TRBJ1-2,.,TRBV27,TGTGCCAGCAGTTCGAATACAGGATCGCCTGCTAACTATGGCTACACCTTC,CASSSNTGSPANYGYTF
.,TRBJ1-2,.,TRBV7-2,TGTGCCAGCAGCTTACAAGGGGTCTATGGCTACACCTTC,CASSLQGVYGYTF
TRBD2,TRBJ2-1,.,TRBV29-1,TGCAGCGTTGAAACGACTAGCGGGGTCCTCCCCTACAATGAGCAGTTCTTC,CSVETTSGVLPYNEQFF
TRBD1,TRBJ1-4,.,TRBV19,TGTGCCAGTAGTAAAGGACAGGTGAATAATGAAAAACTGTTTTTT,CASSKGQVNNEKLFF
.,TRBJ2-5,.,TRBV5-6,TGTGCCAGCAGCTTTTGGCAGGGCGCCTTAGTGACCCAGTACTTC,CASSFWQGALVTQYF
.,TRBJ2-4,.,TRBV2,TGTGCCAGCAGTGAAGAATCGCAGGGGAAAAACATTCAGTACTTC,CASSEESQGKNIQYF
.,TRBJ2-7,.,TRBV7-3,TGTGCCAGCAGCTTATTTGCGGGACTTACCTACGAGCAGTACTTC,CASSLFAGLTYEQYF
TRBD2,TRBJ2-2,.,TRBV7-9,TGTGCCAGCAAAGCGGGGGCTTACACCGGGGAGCTGTTTTTT,CASKAGAYTGELFF
.,TRBJ2-2,.,TRBV14,TGTGCCAGCAGCCGATGGGGCGGGAAACTGAACACCGGGGAGCTGTTTTTT,CASSRWGGKLNTGELFF
TRBD1,TRBJ1-1,.,TRBV19,TGTGCCAGTAGCCGGGACAGGGGTTATACTGAAGCTTTCTTT,CASSRDRGYTEAFF
.,TRBJ2-3,.,TRBV19,TGTGCCAGTAGTATTTTTCTGGGGGGAGATACGCAGTATTTT,CASSIFLGGDTQYF
.,TRBJ1-2,.,TRBV2,TGTGCCAGCAGGGGCCCCGGAGGCTACACCTTC,CASRGPGGYTF
.,TRBJ2-5,.,TRBV7-2,TGTGCCAGCAGCTCGCAGTGGGGGGTTCGGCAAGAGACCCAGTACTTC,CASSSQWGVRQETQYF
.,TRBJ2-4,once,TRBV5-1,TGCGCCAGCAGCACTCTGGACAGAGCCAAAAACATTCAGTACTTC,CASSTLDRAKNIQYF
TRBD1,TRBJ1-6,.,TRBV4-3,TGCGCCAGCAGCCCCTATGCCGGGACAGGTTTGTCACCCCTCCACTTT,CASSPYAGTGLSPLHF
TRBD1,TRBJ1-1,.,TRBV2,TGTGCCAGCAGGACGGACAGGGACATGAACACTGAAGCTTTCTTT,CASRTDRDMNTEAFF
.,TRBJ2-7,.,TRBV5-1,TGCGCCAGCAGCTTGGTGGGGCGCACCTACGAGCAGTACTTC,CASSLVGRTYEQYF
.,TRBJ2-5,.,TRBV19,TGTGCCAGTAGTATCCGCGGCAGCCAAGAGACCCAGTACTTC,CASSIRGSQETQYF
TRBD1,TRBJ1-1,few,TRBV5-1,TGCGCCAGCAGCTCGACAGGGGAGGGCACTGAAGCTTTCTTT,CASSSTGEGTEAFF
TRBD1,TRBJ1-1,.,TRBV9,TGTGCCAGCAGCGTGTCGACAGGGGGAGTGAACACTGAAGCTTTCTTT,CASSVSTGGVNTEAFF
TRBD1,TRBJ1-1,many,TRBV29-1,TGCAGCGTTGAAACCCCGGGACAGGGGATTTTGAACACTGAAGCTTTCTTT,CSVETPGQGILNTEAFF